This T cell receptor (beta chain) came from a study of blood T cells in healthy people across ages. Study-wide results and caveats: The study could not conclusively compare naive and antigen-experienced cells, given its unsorted PBMCs. With age, beta diversity per million T cells declined roughly linearly, significantly by about 37.

Each donor had 7.5 to 10 milliliters of peripheral blood drawn. Isolation of PBMCs gave at least 6.5 million cells per sample. As regards this clonotype: The antigen is undetermined.

A second PCR of 7 to 11 cycles used a sample-barcoded 5' primer and a J-beta primer mix. TCRdb independently ran MiXCR on the 5' RACE reads; one entry per CDR3 protein. The sample shows about 1.4 million distinct CDR3 sequences, around 59% of them seen only once. CDR3 length: 16 amino acids. The V gene end was trimmed by 3 bases and the J gene end by 3 bases; junction bases not matched to a gene: 5. The germline gives CDR1 MNHNS, CDR2 SASEGT. The sequencing input was blood. The receptor's source is a man aged 18 to 29 in good health. The chain uses TRBV6-1 and TRBJ2-3, with 11 nucleotides matching TRBD2. The CDR3 bases are TGTGCCAGCAGTGATCACTTAGCGGGGGGGACAGATACGCAGTATTTT. It specifies CASSDHLAGGTDTQYF.